The 9 T cell receptor beta chains reported below all come from one sample, sequenced in a study of T-cell reconstitution after alpha-beta-depleted transplantation in children. The authors prepared the TCRbeta library with unique molecular identifiers. Each CDR3 protein is one row after TCRdb ran MiXCR on the PCR reads. Seen here are about 310,000 distinct CDR3 sequences, roughly 21% observed once, and the top ten hold 9.5% to 12%. The sample was PBMCs, mostly from graft donor cells, taken 180 days after TCRalphabeta/CD19-depleted stem cell transplant. The receptors originated from a male patient younger than 18 who had a stem cell transplant for acute lymphoblastic leukemia, so the T cells may come from the graft donor.

The genes are TRBV6-5 and TRBJ1-5; 8 bases line up with TRBD1. The J segment lost 4 bases and the V segment lost 3 bases, leaving 2 bases of the junction unmatched. Germline V CDR1 and CDR2: MNHEY, SVGAGI. This CDR3 spans 14 amino acids. The CDR3 sequence: CASSYRDRNQPQHF. Written as DNA, the CDR3 is TGTGCCAGCAGTTATAGGGACAGGAATCAGCCCCAGCATTTT.

The rearrangement uses TRBV7-7 and TRBJ1-2, with 9 bases lining up with TRBD1. Germline assignment: CDR1 SSHAT and CDR2 FNYEAQ (reference sequence). The V and J ends lost 4 bases and 4 bases, in that order; junction bases with no gene match: 13. CDR3 length: 17 amino acids. The CDR3 nucleotides read TGTGCCAGCAGCTACCCCCTCCCGGACAGGGGAACCTATGGCTACACCTTC. Amino acid sequence: CASSYPLPDRGTYGYTF.

This chain joins TRBV5-6 and TRBJ2-3; D is undetermined. Germline-derived CDR1 and CDR2 are SGHDT and YYEEEE. Trimming left V 3 bases short and J 0 bases short, with 11 bases between. There are 15 residues in the CDR3. CDR3 region: CASSSHPASTDTQYF. CDR3 in DNA: TGTGCCAGCAGCTCTCATCCCGCTAGCACAGATACGCAGTATTTT. The variable domain in full, completed from reference TRBV5-6 and TRBJ2-3, reads DAGVTQSPTHLIKTRGQQVTLRCSPKSGHDTVSWYQQALGQGPQFIFQYYEEEERQRGNFPDRFSGHQFPNYSSELNVNALLLGDSALYLCASSSHPASTDTQYFGPGTRLTVL.

A few counts support this clonotype. DNA for the CDR3: TGCGCCAGCAGCTTGGTGGGACGGTCTTCGGAGGACCAGTACTTC. Protein: CASSLVGRSSEDQYF. The V gene is TRBV5-1, the J gene TRBJ2-5; D is perhaps TRBD1 or TRBD2 (5 bases each). CDR3 length equals 15 residues. V was clipped by 0 bases and J by 10 bases, with 19 bases between them. Looked up from germline, CDR1 is SGHRS and CDR2 is YFSETQ.

The V gene is TRBV5-1, the J gene TRBJ2-1, with D uncertain. Germline CDR1 SGHRS, CDR2 YFSETQ. The CDR3 has 12 residues. V lost 0 bases and J lost 10, with 8 bases in between. This chain's CDR3 is CASSLVGWEQFF. CDR3 bases: TGCGCCAGCAGCTTGGTGGGGTGGGAGCAGTTCTTC.

Notes on this clonotype: Likely a read error: the CDR3 ends without its conserved phenylalanine or tryptophan. No DNA is shown, since the ends of the CDR3 on it are uncertain; the CDR3 is the one TCRdb lists. V and J are TRBV20-1 and TRBJ2-7; the table names TRBD1, a call not compared with the DNA. CDR1 DFQATT and CDR2 SNEGSKA come from the germline V gene (reference sequence). A total of 14 residues make up the CDR3, ends included. The CDR3 loop reads CSASFSWTEEALSG.

The V call is TRBV20-1, the J call TRBJ1-4; D remains unclear. V was cut by 0 bases and J by 5 bases, with 25 bases left in between. Germline V gene sequence: CDR1 DFQATT, CDR2 SNEGSKA (reference sequence). The CDR3 is 19 amino acids. CDR3 sequence reads: CSARDIYFGPSIGNEKLFF. CDR3 bases: TGCAGTGCTAGAGATATTTATTTCGGGCCCTCAATAGGGAATGAAAAACTGTTTTTT.

This clonotype was observed many times. The chain has TRBV5-1 and TRBJ2-7, with D hard to call. CDR3 length equals 13 residues. The V gene lost 4 bases and the J gene lost 2 bases, with 10 bases spanning the gap. From germline, CDR1 is SGHRS and CDR2 YFSETQ. CDR3 coding DNA: TGCGCCAGCAGCGTCACGGGCGCCTACGAGCAGTACTTC. The encoded protein is CASSVTGAYEQYF. Full variable domain (rest looked up from reference TRBV5-1 and TRBJ2-7): KAGVTQTPRYLIKTRGQQVTLSCSPISGHRSVSWYQQTPGQGLQFLFEYFSETQRNKGNFPGRFSGRQFSNSRSEMNVSTLELGDSALYLCASSVTGAYEQYFGPGTRLTVT.

The CDR3: CAIRGGLSSYNEQFF. The CDR3 DNA follows: TGTGCCATCAGGGGGGGACTCAGCTCCTACAATGAGCAGTTCTTC. The chain recombines TRBV10-3 with TRBJ2-1, with TRBD2 as a possible D gene (6 bases). The CDR3 runs 15 residues. Trimming stripped 6 bases from V and 0 bases from J, with 12 bases between. The germline V gene encodes CDR1 ENHRY and CDR2 SYGVKD.